This TCR beta chain was retrieved from a study of blood T cell repertoires in COVID-19. Repertoires were generated with immunoSEQ multiplex PCR, while TCRdb's copy carries only in-frame clones and drops some. The data hold fewer than 200,000 clones, with approximately 79% observed a single time. Per germline, CDR1 LGHDT and CDR2 YNNKEL (reference sequence). The length of the CDR3 is 15 residues. V lost 4 bases and J lost 4; bases outside the gene matches: 7. The clonotype was recovered from a woman in her seventies in a cohort exposed to, infected with or recovered from COVID-19 (not recorded which). The sequenced sample was PBMCs or T cells enriched from blood (not recorded which). This chain links TRBV3-1 (or the pseudogene TRBV3-2) with TRBJ1-3; TRBD1 matches at 7 bases. This CDR3 is CASSLGTAIGNTIYF. CDR3 bases: TGTGCCAGCAGCCTTGGGACAGCAATCGGAAACACCATATATTTT.